This TCR beta chain is from a study of beta chain features in type 1 diabetes. The isolated RNA, all of it, was reverse transcribed, so expressed TCRB transcripts were what got sequenced. Generated by immunoSEQ multiplex PCR, the TCRdb table keeps only in-frame clones and is missing some. The table includes around 650,000 clones, approximately 13% detected once. Germline assignment: CDR1 SGHAT and CDR2 FQNNGV. Trimming left V 0 bases short and J 0 bases short, with 6 bases between. The CDR3 totals 14 residues. This clone was seen a few times. Its specificity is not known. This CDR3 is also generated by other DNA sequences in the sample. Study-level results: Shorter TCRB CDR3s, moderately but significantly so, marked every one of the four CD4+ subsets in Type 1 diabetes patients.

The sequenced sample was naive CD4+ T cells from blood. This receptor was identified in a man in his thirties or forties with type 1 diabetes. The V and J genes are TRBV11-2 and TRBJ2-7, with a tentative D call TRBD1 (6 bases). The CDR3 nucleotides are TGTGCCAGCAGCTTAGACAGGGGCTCCTACGAGCAGTACTTC. Its protein is CASSLDRGSYEQYF.